A single sample gave rise to the 12 T cell receptor beta chains below, sequenced in a study of response to subunit inactivated influenza vaccine. TCRdb re-analysed the RT-PCR reads in MiXCR, keeping a single row per CDR3 protein. There are around 300,000 distinct CDR3 sequences in the sample; about 20% occur only once, and about a tenth lies in the top ten. Sequenced here: PBMCs from blood, sampled less than 22 months after vaccination. These receptor sequences come from a man between 50 and 70 years old who received an inactivated influenza vaccine.

The rearrangement uses TRBV7-6 and TRBJ2-1; perhaps D is TRBD1 or TRBD2 (5 bases each). Trimming removed 5 bases from V and 13 bases from J, with 12 bases in between. The germline V gene has CDR1 SGHVS and CDR2 FNYEAQ. This CDR3 comprises 11 residues. CDR3 coding DNA: TGTGCCAGCAGCCCCAGGGAGATTCAGTTCTTC. It codes for CASSPREIQFF. The full variable domain, with the rest looked up from reference TRBV7-6 and TRBJ2-1, is GAGVSQSPRYKVTKRGQDVALRCDPISGHVSLYWYRQALGQGPEFLTYFNYEAQQDKSGLPNDRFSAERPEGSISTLTIQRTEQRDSAMYRCASSPREIQFFGPGTRLTVL.

Only a few counts were recorded for this clonotype. This chain connects TRBV28 to TRBJ2-5; 8 bases line up with TRBD1. There are 14 residues in the CDR3. V gave up 6 bases and J gave up 4 bases; unmatched junction bases: 7. Germline V CDR1 and CDR2: MDHEN, SYDVKM. CDR3 residues: CASRSGQGGETQYF. CDR3 bases: TGTGCCAGCAGATCCGGACAGGGTGGAGAGACCCAGTACTTC.

V usage is TRBV4-3 and J usage is TRBJ2-7, with TRBD2 as a possible D gene (5 bases). Germline loops: CDR1 LGHNA, CDR2 YSLEER. Trimming stripped 1 base from V and 1 base from J, with 14 bases between. This CDR3 is 16 amino acids long. CDR3 sequence (DNA): TGCGCCAGCAGCCAAGTTGGCGGGCGCGGATCCTACGAGCAGTACTTC. Residues: CASSQVGGRGSYEQYF.

In its sample, this clonotype was seen many times. The rearrangement joins TRBV7-2 to TRBJ1-2; D might be TRBD1 (5 bases). This CDR3 contains 15 residues. Trimming took off 1 base at V and 4 bases at J, with 13 bases between the two ends. Germline V gene sequence: CDR1 SGHTA, CDR2 FQGNSA. CDR3 in amino acids: CASSLVTGGGYGYTF. For the CDR3, the DNA is TGTGCCAGCAGCTTAGTAACAGGCGGAGGCTATGGCTACACCTTC.

This clonotype appeared a few times. The CDR3 protein is CASSLETGTALRYTF. The CDR3, as DNA: TGCGCCAGCAGCTTGGAAACCGGGACAGCCTTGCGCTACACCTTC. The chain uses TRBV5-1 and TRBJ1-2; 7 bases fit TRBD1. The CDR3 length is 15 residues. Germline values: CDR1 SGHRS, CDR2 YFSETQ. Trimming at V came to 0 bases and at J to 9 bases, leaving 11 bases not matched to a gene. The full variable domain, completed using reference TRBV5-1 and TRBJ1-2, is KAGVTQTPRYLIKTRGQQVTLSCSPISGHRSVSWYQQTPGQGLQFLFEYFSETQRNKGNFPGRFSGRQFSNSRSEMNVSTLELGDSALYLCASSLETGTALRYTFGSGTRLTVV.

This clonotype was counted only a few times. J is TRBJ2-1 and V is TRBV6-2 or TRBV6-3; 10 bases fit TRBD2. This CDR3 region has 13 residues. The junction had 3 bases not matched to a gene; V was cut back by 6 bases and J by 7 bases. The V gene's germline CDR1 is MNHEY and CDR2 SVGEGT. CDR3 protein: CASRGTSENEQFF. CDR3 DNA: TGTGCCAGCAGGGGGACTAGCGAGAATGAGCAGTTCTTC.

This clonotype was detected a few times. V is TRBV6-5 and J is TRBJ2-5; D remains unclear. Germline CDR1 and CDR2: MNHEY and SVGAGI. The CDR3 has 11 amino acids. Trimming removed 5 bases from V and 1 base from J, with 2 bases in between. CDR3 DNA sequence: TGTGCCAGCAGTGTCCAAGAGACCCAGTACTTC. Protein product: CASSVQETQYF.

This clonotype appeared a few times. This rearrangement joins TRBV10-3 to TRBJ1-1; D might be TRBD1 (6 bases). Germline V gene lookup returns CDR1 ENHRY and CDR2 SYGVKD. The CDR3 runs 15 residues. Trimming left V 6 bases short and J 1 base short, with 15 bases between. The CDR3 protein is CAISQSTGGNTEAFF. As DNA, the CDR3 is TGTGCCATCAGCCAATCGACAGGAGGGAACACTGAAGCTTTCTTT.

The CDR3 DNA sequence: TGTGCCAGCAGCTCAACACAGGGTTATTGCTACACCTTC. Protein sequence: CASSSTQGYCYTF. The genes are TRBV7-3 and TRBJ1-2, with D possibly matching TRBD1 (6 bases). Germline V gene data show CDR1 as SGHTA and CDR2 as FQGTGA. The CDR3 is 13 residues long. The V gene lost 4 bases and the J gene lost 9 bases, with 15 bases spanning the gap.

The V gene is TRBV9, the J gene TRBJ2-3; D remains ambiguous. Looked up from germline, CDR1 is SGDLS and CDR2 is YYNGEE. CDR3 length: 15 amino acids. Trimming stripped 1 base from V and 2 bases from J, with 11 bases between. The DNA for the CDR3 is TGTGCCAGCAGCGTAATGATTGGAGCCACAGATACGCAGTATTTT. Its translation is CASSVMIGATDTQYF.

In this sample, this clonotype turned up once. The chain has TRBV20-1 and TRBJ2-7; 7 nucleotides align to TRBD2. Trimming removed 5 bases from V and 4 bases from J; junction bases left unmatched: 8. Germline CDR1 is DFQATT and CDR2 is SNEGSKA (reference sequence). The CDR3 loop spans 13 amino acids. The CDR3 region is CSAGPGLPYEQYF. CDR3 in DNA: TGCAGTGCTGGACCGGGACTACCTTACGAGCAGTACTTC.

V gene TRBV29-1 combines with J gene TRBJ2-7, with 9 bases lining up with TRBD1. This CDR3 spans 12 amino acids. Germline V gene data show CDR1 as SQVTM and CDR2 as ANQGSEA. Losses at the gene ends were 7 bases for V and 6 bases for J; bases not matched to a gene: 7. The CDR3 nucleotides read TGCAGCGCGGACAGGGGTTCGGGCGAGCAGTACTTC. As protein: CSADRGSGEQYF.